The present entry profiles one T cell receptor (beta chain) with its context. Its antigen is currently not known. No clone much larger than this one lies a single base away; base qualities are absent. CDR1 LNHNV and CDR2 YYDKDF were looked up in the germline V gene (reference sequence). The CDR3 goes from the cysteine to the phenylalanine over 17 residues. Only the CDR3 portion is preserved as DNA: 51 bases, with reading frame beginning at the first base. Trimming at the junction amounts to 5 bases on V and 6 bases on J, and the germline ends lie 23 bases apart. The sample comes from a study of CD8 T cells in Susac syndrome (dated by TCRdb to about 2019). For the study in its entirety: Whether CD8+ T cell activation and differentiation in Susac syndrome was antigen driven was tested using repertoire sequencing. What the research found in general, with its limitations: The number of individuals in the TCR sequencing and HLA analysis was acknowledged as relatively small.

Peripheral blood CD8+ and CD4+ T cells from healthy donors, Susac syndrome patients and multiple sclerosis patients were profiled using high-throughput TCR beta sequencing. The multiple sclerosis controls were treatment-naive patients who had stable or active relapsing-remitting disease and met the revised McDonald criteria. Bulk CD8+ and CD4+ T cells were purified magnetically by negative isolation, whereas CD8+ TEMRA cells were enriched by FACS. Blood was drawn into EDTA tubes, processed within 24 hours, and PBMCs were isolated by density gradient centrifugation. PBMCs intended for TCR sequencing were cryopreserved in liquid nitrogen and thawed later in a water bath at 37 degrees C. A purity of at least 90% was achieved for sorted or isolated CD4+, CD8+ and CD8+ TEMRA cells. RNA was extracted using the RNeasy kit, and about 0.5 to 1 ug of the RNA was reverse transcribed with random hexamers. The immunoSEQ multiplex PCR assay, which covers 54 Vbeta and 13 Jbeta segments, was used to amplify TCR beta CDR3 regions. PCR amplification bias was corrected by using a synthetic template baseline for primer optimization and computational correction. The study's own analysis went as follows. Reads were annotated to V, D and J genes per IMGT and analyzed with immunoSEQ Analyzer, keeping only productive sequences. Clonality was calculated as one minus the Shannon entropy normalized by log2 of the number of productive unique sequences. For each patient and control, public and private clones were evaluated within the 100 most prevalent clones. Clones were defined as Susac-specific if absent from the healthy and MS cohorts, from some 1,000 published viral clones and from other ImmuneACCESS disease sequences. TCRdb passed the public sequencing reads through fastp at Q25 and MiXCR, retaining productive beta sequences. Rows are unified per CDR3 protein, each entry keeping the most common DNA and genes. The V and J calls shown here were made by TCRdb, not taken from the authors' results. The sample table shows 150,000 to 200,000 distinct CDR3 sequences, and 90% to 97% are seen once. Approximately 0.1% of the sample is in the top ten clones.

This sequence uses TRBV15 and TRBJ2-1; the D gene is possibly TRBD1 or TRBD2, each agreeing over 7 bases. Sample: CD4+ T cells from PBMCs. This TCR came from a human donor with multiple sclerosis. The bases read TGTGCCACCAGCGGGGGGACAGCGGGATATCCCATCAATGAGCAGTTCTTC. Its protein is CATSGGTAGYPINEQFF.